Listed below are T cell receptor beta chains from one sample, sequenced in a study of CD8 T cells in ankylosing spondylitis. TCRdb called the 5' RACE reads again in MiXCR, with one record for every CDR3 protein. The sample records approximately 110,000 distinct CDR3 sequences, about 25% being singletons. The sequenced sample consisted of synovial fluid, either unsorted or a sorted T cell fraction (not recorded which). The source is a male donor with ankylosing spondylitis. Each CDR3 is given with its conserved first and last residue. Each record gives: CDR3 length, D gene, J gene, clone size, V gene, CDR3 DNA, CDR3 protein. The D gene is left open where the match is weak. Clone size is not always given. Where it is, it says once, few, many or a class for expanded clones.

len: 17
d_gene: TRBD2
j_gene: TRBJ2-5
abundance: once
v_gene: TRBV6-5
CDR3nt: TGTGCCAGCAGTTACTCGAGTTCTAGCGGGAGTGGAGAGACCCAGTACTTC
CDR3aa: CASSYSSSSGSGETQYF

len: 18
d_gene: TRBD2
j_gene: TRBJ2-3
abundance: many
v_gene: TRBV24-1
CDR3nt: TGTGCCACCAGCAGAACCGGGACTAGCGGGAGTTCGACAGATACGCAGTATTTT
CDR3aa: CATSRTGTSGSSTDTQYF

len: 11
d_gene: -
j_gene: TRBJ2-2
abundance: few
v_gene: TRBV7-8
CDR3nt: TGTGCCAGCAGCTCCCCCGGGGAGCTGTTTTTT
CDR3aa: CASSSPGELFF

len: 14
d_gene: -
j_gene: TRBJ1-1
abundance: few
v_gene: TRBV6-1
CDR3nt: TGTGCCAGCAGCCACAGCCCAAGTCAGTCTGAAGCTTTCTTT
CDR3aa: CASSHSPSQSEAFF

len: 15
d_gene: -
j_gene: TRBJ2-4
abundance: many
v_gene: TRBV5-1
CDR3nt: TGCGCCAGCAGCTTGGGCCTCCCGGATGGAAACATTCAGTACTTC
CDR3aa: CASSLGLPDGNIQYF

len: 15
d_gene: -
j_gene: TRBJ2-1
abundance: -
v_gene: TRBV20-1
CDR3nt: TGCAGTGCTAGGCCCACCGGGCGGATCTACAATGAGCAGTTCTTC
CDR3aa: CSARPTGRIYNEQFF

len: 17
d_gene: -
j_gene: TRBJ2-1
abundance: -
v_gene: TRBV20-1
CDR3nt: TGCAGTGCTAGAGACCTAGGTGGGACACATATTTACAATGAGCAGTTCTTC
CDR3aa: CSARDLGGTHIYNEQFF

len: 14
d_gene: -
j_gene: TRBJ1-6
abundance: many
v_gene: TRBV7-2
CDR3nt: TGTGCCAGCAGCTTCATAGGGCATAATTCACCCCTCCACTTT
CDR3aa: CASSFIGHNSPLHF

len: 14
d_gene: -
j_gene: TRBJ1-1
abundance: -
v_gene: TRBV13
CDR3nt: TGTGCCAGCAGCTTAGAGGGCAGCTCAGCTGAAGCTTTCTTT
CDR3aa: CASSLEGSSAEAFF

len: 16
d_gene: -
j_gene: TRBJ2-5
abundance: many
v_gene: TRBV5-1
CDR3nt: TGCGCCAGCAATATCTTACAAGGGACCTCATTGGGGACCCAGTACTTC
CDR3aa: CASNILQGTSLGTQYF

len: 14
d_gene: -
j_gene: TRBJ1-5
abundance: -
v_gene: TRBV11-2
CDR3nt: TGTGCCAGCAGCCATAGGGGGATAGATCAGCCCCAGCATTTT
CDR3aa: CASSHRGIDQPQHF

len: 16
d_gene: TRBD1
j_gene: TRBJ2-1
abundance: few
v_gene: TRBV5-1
CDR3nt: TGCGCCAGCTACCGACCGGGACAGGGGGCCTACAATGAGCAGTTCTTC
CDR3aa: CASYRPGQGAYNEQFF

len: 13
d_gene: TRBD2
j_gene: TRBJ2-1
abundance: -
v_gene: TRBV20-1
CDR3nt: TGCAGTGCTAGCCGAGCGGGAGGGGATGAGCAGTTCTTC
CDR3aa: CSASRAGGDEQFF

len: 14
d_gene: -
j_gene: TRBJ1-2
abundance: -
v_gene: TRBV19
CDR3nt: TGTGCCAGTAGTATGAAGGGTTATGGCTATGGCTACACCTTC
CDR3aa: CASSMKGYGYGYTF

len: 13
d_gene: -
j_gene: TRBJ2-1
abundance: -
v_gene: TRBV11-2
CDR3nt: TGTGCCAGCAGCTTAGATCCCCGGGGGGAGCAGTTCTTC
CDR3aa: CASSLDPRGEQFF

len: 13
d_gene: -
j_gene: TRBJ2-3
abundance: -
v_gene: TRBV12-3/TRBV12-4
CDR3nt: TGTGCCAGCAGTCGCGAGACAGTAGATACGCAGTATTTT
CDR3aa: CASSRETVDTQYF

len: 16
d_gene: TRBD2
j_gene: TRBJ2-7
abundance: -
v_gene: TRBV20-1
CDR3nt: TGCAGTGCTAGACTTCAACTAGCGGGAAGGGGCTACGAGCAGTACTTC
CDR3aa: CSARLQLAGRGYEQYF

len: 14
d_gene: -
j_gene: TRBJ1-1
abundance: -
v_gene: TRBV12-3/TRBV12-4
CDR3nt: TGTGCCAGCAGTTTATATGCGGAGGACACTGAAGCTTTCTTT
CDR3aa: CASSLYAEDTEAFF

len: 12
d_gene: -
j_gene: TRBJ2-3
abundance: -
v_gene: TRBV20-1
CDR3nt: TGCAGTGCTAGAGATCAAAGTATCAGGCAGTATTTT
CDR3aa: CSARDQSIRQYF

len: 13
d_gene: -
j_gene: TRBJ1-4
abundance: once
v_gene: TRBV25-1
CDR3nt: TGTGCCAGCAGAGGACAGTTTAATGAAAAACTGTTTTTT
CDR3aa: CASRGQFNEKLFF

len: 12
d_gene: -
j_gene: TRBJ1-5
abundance: few
v_gene: TRBV20-1
CDR3nt: TGCAGTGCTAGAGGTCCCGATCAGCCCCAGCATTTT
CDR3aa: CSARGPDQPQHF

len: 18
d_gene: -
j_gene: TRBJ2-5
abundance: -
v_gene: TRBV11-2
CDR3nt: TGTGCCAGCAGCCCCTTCCCTGGGGCCTCAAAATTACAAGAGACCCAGTACTTC
CDR3aa: CASSPFPGASKLQETQYF

len: 15
d_gene: TRBD2
j_gene: TRBJ2-3
abundance: -
v_gene: TRBV10-2
CDR3nt: TGCGCCAGCAGCCCTAGCGGGAGTCTTGGAGATACGCAGTATTTT
CDR3aa: CASSPSGSLGDTQYF

len: 14
d_gene: -
j_gene: TRBJ1-5
abundance: few
v_gene: TRBV12-3/TRBV12-4
CDR3nt: TGTGCCAGCAGGGTCGCCGTAAGAGATCAGCCCCAGCATTTT
CDR3aa: CASRVAVRDQPQHF

len: 13
d_gene: -
j_gene: TRBJ2-7
abundance: -
v_gene: TRBV9
CDR3nt: TGTGCCAGCAGCGCCCTGGGCGGCTACGAGCAGTACTTC
CDR3aa: CASSALGGYEQYF

len: 12
d_gene: -
j_gene: TRBJ2-1
abundance: many
v_gene: TRBV20-1
CDR3nt: TGCAGTGCCACCCAGAGGTATAATGAGCAGTTCTTC
CDR3aa: CSATQRYNEQFF

len: 15
d_gene: TRBD2
j_gene: TRBJ2-1
abundance: -
v_gene: TRBV12-3/TRBV12-4
CDR3nt: TGTGCCAGCAGTTCCGCCGGGACTAGCGGCAATGAGCAGTTCTTC
CDR3aa: CASSSAGTSGNEQFF

len: 15
d_gene: TRBD2
j_gene: TRBJ2-5
abundance: -
v_gene: TRBV5-1
CDR3nt: TGCGCCAGCAGCTTGACTAGCGGGAGATACGAGACCCAGTACTTC
CDR3aa: CASSLTSGRYETQYF